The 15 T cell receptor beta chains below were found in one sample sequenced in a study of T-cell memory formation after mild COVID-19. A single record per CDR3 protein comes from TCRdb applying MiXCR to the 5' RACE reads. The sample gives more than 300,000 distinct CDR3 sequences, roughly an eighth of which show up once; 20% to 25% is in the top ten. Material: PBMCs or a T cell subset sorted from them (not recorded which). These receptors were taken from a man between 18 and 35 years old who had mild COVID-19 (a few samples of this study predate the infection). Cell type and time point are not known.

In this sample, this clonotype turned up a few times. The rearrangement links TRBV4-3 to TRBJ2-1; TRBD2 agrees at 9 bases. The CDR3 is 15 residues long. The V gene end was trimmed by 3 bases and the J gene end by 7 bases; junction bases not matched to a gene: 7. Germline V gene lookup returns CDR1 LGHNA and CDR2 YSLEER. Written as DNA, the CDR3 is TGCGCCAGCAGCCAGGGGGTAGCGGGGGCTAATGAGCAGTTCTTC. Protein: CASSQGVAGANEQFF.

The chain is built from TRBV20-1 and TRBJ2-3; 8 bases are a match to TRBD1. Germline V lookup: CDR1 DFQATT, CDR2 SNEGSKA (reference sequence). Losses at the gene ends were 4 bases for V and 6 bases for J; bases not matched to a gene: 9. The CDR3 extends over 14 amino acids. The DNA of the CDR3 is TGCAGTGCTAACCGGGACAGGCCAGGGGATACGCAGTATTTT. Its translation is CSANRDRPGDTQYF.

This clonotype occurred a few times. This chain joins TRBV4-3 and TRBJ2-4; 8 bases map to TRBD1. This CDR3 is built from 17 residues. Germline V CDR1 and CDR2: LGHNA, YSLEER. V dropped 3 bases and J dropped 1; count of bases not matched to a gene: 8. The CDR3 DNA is TGCGCCAGCAGCCAGCCAGGGGGCGGAAAGGCCAAAAACATTCAGTACTTC. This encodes CASSQPGGGKAKNIQYF.

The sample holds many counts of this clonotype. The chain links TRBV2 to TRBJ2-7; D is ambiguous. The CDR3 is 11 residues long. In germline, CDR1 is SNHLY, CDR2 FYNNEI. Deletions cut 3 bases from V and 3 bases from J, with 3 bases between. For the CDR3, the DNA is TGTGCCAGCAGTGATATCTACGAGCAGTACTTC. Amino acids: CASSDIYEQYF.

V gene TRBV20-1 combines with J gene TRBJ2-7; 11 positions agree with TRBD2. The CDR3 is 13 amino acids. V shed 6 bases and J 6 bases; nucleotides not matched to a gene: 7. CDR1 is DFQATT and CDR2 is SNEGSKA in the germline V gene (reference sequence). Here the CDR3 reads CSALSGGATEQYF. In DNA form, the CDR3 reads TGCAGTGCCCTTAGCGGGGGGGCCACCGAGCAGTACTTC.

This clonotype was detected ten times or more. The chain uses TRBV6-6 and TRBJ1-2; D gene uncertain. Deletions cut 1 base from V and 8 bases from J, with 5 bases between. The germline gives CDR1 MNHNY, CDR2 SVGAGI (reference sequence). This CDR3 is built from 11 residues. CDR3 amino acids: CASSYYGGYTF. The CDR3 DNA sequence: TGTGCCAGCAGTTACTACGGCGGCTACACCTTC.

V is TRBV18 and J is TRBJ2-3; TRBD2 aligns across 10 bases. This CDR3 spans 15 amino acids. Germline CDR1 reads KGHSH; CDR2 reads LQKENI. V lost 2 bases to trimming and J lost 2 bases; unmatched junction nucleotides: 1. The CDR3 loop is CASSPTSGATDTQYF. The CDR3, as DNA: TGTGCCAGCTCACCAACTAGCGGGGCCACAGATACGCAGTATTTT.

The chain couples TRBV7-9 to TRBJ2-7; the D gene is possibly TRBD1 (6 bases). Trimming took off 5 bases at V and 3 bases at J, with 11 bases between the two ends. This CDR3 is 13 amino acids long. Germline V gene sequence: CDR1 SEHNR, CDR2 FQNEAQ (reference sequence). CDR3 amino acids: CASSGGQFYEQYV. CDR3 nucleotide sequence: TGTGCCAGCAGCGGAGGACAGTTCTACGAGCAGTACGTC.

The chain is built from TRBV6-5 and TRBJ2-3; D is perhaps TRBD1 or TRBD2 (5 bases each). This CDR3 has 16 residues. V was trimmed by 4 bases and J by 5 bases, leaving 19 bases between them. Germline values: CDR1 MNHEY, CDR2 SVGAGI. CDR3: CASSSTPGPPLDTQYF. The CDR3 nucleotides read TGTGCCAGCAGTTCAACCCCGGGGCCGCCCTTAGATACGCAGTATTTT.

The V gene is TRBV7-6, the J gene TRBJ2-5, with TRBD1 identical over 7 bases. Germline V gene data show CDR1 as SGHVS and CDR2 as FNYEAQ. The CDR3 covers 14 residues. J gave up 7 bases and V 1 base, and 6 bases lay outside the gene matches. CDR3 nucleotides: TGTGCCAGCAGCTTAGACAGGGGAGTTAGGACCCAGTACTTC. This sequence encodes CASSLDRGVRTQYF.

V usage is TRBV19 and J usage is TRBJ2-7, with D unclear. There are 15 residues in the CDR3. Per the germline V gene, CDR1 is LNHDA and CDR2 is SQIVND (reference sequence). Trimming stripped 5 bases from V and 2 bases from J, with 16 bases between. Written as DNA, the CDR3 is TGTGCCAGTAGTCCCTCTCCAACTGTCCCCTACGAGCAGTACTTC. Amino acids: CASSPSPTVPYEQYF.

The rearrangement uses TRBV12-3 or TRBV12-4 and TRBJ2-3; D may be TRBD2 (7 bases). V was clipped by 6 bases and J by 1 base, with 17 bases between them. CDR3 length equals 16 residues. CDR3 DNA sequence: TGTGCCAGCAGCCCACGGGCGGGGGCCGGCACAGATACGCAGTATTTT. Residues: CASSPRAGAGTDTQYF.

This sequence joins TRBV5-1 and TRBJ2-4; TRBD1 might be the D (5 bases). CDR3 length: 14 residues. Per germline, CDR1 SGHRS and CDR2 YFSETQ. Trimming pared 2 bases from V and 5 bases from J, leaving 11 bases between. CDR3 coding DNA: TGCGCCAGCAGCTTTGACAGTCAGCAAAACATTCAGTACTTC. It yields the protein CASSFDSQQNIQYF. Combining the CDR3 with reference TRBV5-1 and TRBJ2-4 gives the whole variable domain KAGVTQTPRYLIKTRGQQVTLSCSPISGHRSVSWYQQTPGQGLQFLFEYFSETQRNKGNFPGRFSGRQFSNSRSEMNVSTLELGDSALYLCASSFDSQQNIQYFGAGTRLSVL.

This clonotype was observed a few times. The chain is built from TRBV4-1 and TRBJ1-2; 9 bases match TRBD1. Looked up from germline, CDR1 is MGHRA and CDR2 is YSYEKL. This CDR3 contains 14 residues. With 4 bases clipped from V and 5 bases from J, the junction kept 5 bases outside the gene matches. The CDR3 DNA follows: TGCGCCAGCAGCCCTCGGGACAGGGTGTATGGCTACACCTTC. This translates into CASSPRDRVYGYTF.

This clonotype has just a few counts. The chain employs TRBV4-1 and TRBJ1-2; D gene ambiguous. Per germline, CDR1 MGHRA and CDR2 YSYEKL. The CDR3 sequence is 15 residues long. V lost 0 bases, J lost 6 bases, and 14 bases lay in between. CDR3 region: CASSQENYSRHGYTF. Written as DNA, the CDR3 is TGCGCCAGCAGCCAAGAGAATTATTCTCGGCATGGCTACACCTTC.